This TCR beta chain originates from a study of T-cell memory formation after mild COVID-19. About the study: The two donors had largely donor-specific TCR clusters. The study's findings and limits: The pre-infection memory compartment contained some responding clones, suggesting cross-reactive memory joined. Those CD4+ clones that contracted were mainly in CM and EM (CD8+ ones in EMRA). The authors left the SARS-CoV-2 specificity of second-wave clones peaking on day 37 unconfirmed.

TCRdb reprocessed the 5' RACE reads via MiXCR and lists one record per CDR3 protein. The sample includes about 300,000 distinct CDR3 sequences, approximately 19% seen only once; the top ten take around a fifth. Regarding this clonotype: Its target is unknown.

The CDR3 contains 14 residues. Trimming pared 7 bases from V and 0 bases from J, leaving 12 bases between. This chain links TRBV12-3 or TRBV12-4 with TRBJ1-2; D is undetermined. The receptor comes from a young man who had mild COVID-19 (a few samples of this study predate the infection). Cell type and time point are not known. The specimen sequenced was PBMCs or a T cell subset sorted from them (not recorded which). CDR3: CASIRSLANYGYTF. The DNA of the CDR3 is TGTGCCAGCATCCGAAGTCTAGCTAACTATGGCTACACCTTC.